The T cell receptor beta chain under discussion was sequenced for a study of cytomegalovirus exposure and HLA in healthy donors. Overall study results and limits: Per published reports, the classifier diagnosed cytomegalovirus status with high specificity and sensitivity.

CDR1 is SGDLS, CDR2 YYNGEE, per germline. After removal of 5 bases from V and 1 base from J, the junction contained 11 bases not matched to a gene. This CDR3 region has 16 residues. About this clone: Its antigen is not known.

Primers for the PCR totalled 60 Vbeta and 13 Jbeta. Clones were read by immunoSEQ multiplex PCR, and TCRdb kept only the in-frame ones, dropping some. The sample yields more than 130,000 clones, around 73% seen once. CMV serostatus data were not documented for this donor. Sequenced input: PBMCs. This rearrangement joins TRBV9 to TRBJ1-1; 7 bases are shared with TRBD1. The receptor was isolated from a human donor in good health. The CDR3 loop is CASSPQGVRPNTEAFF. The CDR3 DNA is TGTGCCAGCAGTCCCCAGGGGGTCAGGCCGAACACTGAAGCTTTCTTT.